This T cell receptor beta chain was documented in a study of cytomegalovirus exposure and HLA in healthy donors. Trimming cost V 7 bases and J 0 bases, with 10 bases left between them. CDR3 length: 13 residues. The germline V gene encodes CDR1 SQVTM and CDR2 ANQGSEA. Use of 60 Vbeta and 13 Jbeta primers characterized the PCR. The data were produced by immunoSEQ multiplex PCR, yet TCRdb's version contains in-frame clones alone and is incomplete. In the table there are 150,000 to 200,000 clones, around 76% of which are singletons. Sequenced material: PBMCs. The clonotype comes from a female donor in good health and CMV-seronegative. The genes are TRBV29-1 and TRBJ2-1; D gene uncertain. Written as DNA, the CDR3 is TGCAGCGGAGAGGTGAGCTCCTACAATGAGCAGTTCTTC. As protein: CSGEVSSYNEQFF.